These T cell receptor beta chains were read from a single sample in a study of blood T cell repertoires in COVID-19. Some clones are missing from TCRdb's copy, which holds only in-frame ones; the method was immunoSEQ multiplex PCR. The sample shows about 440,000 clones, about 85% of them seen only once. Input material: PBMCs or T cells enriched from blood (not recorded which). The receptors shown here come from a woman aged 18-29 years with acute COVID-19. CDR3s include the opening cysteine and the closing phenylalanine or tryptophan. The order of the fields is D gene, V gene, J gene, clone size, CDR3 protein, CDR3 DNA. A D gene is named only where the DNA matches it firmly. Not all rows give a size; the values are once, few, many and, for expanded clones, a class.

D gene: TRBD1
V gene: TRBV19
J gene: TRBJ1-5
clone size: .
CDR3 protein: CASSPGTANQPQHF
CDR3 DNA: TGTGCCAGTAGCCCTGGGACAGCCAATCAGCCCCAGCATTTT

D gene: .
V gene: TRBV5-8
J gene: TRBJ1-3
clone size: once
CDR3 protein: CASSLPRVGNTIYF
CDR3 DNA: TGTGCCAGCAGCTTGCCCAGGGTCGGAAACACCATATATTTT

D gene: .
V gene: TRBV9
J gene: TRBJ2-7
clone size: once
CDR3 protein: CASSPGAGSSSYEQYF
CDR3 DNA: TGTGCCAGCAGCCCAGGGGCAGGAAGTTCCTCCTACGAGCAGTACTTC

D gene: .
V gene: TRBV5-1
J gene: TRBJ2-3
clone size: .
CDR3 protein: CASNQGDTQYF
CDR3 DNA: TGCGCCAGCAACCAGGGAGATACGCAGTATTTT

D gene: TRBD1
V gene: TRBV29-1
J gene: TRBJ1-2
clone size: .
CDR3 protein: CSVRTGGFGYTF
CDR3 DNA: TGCAGCGTTAGGACAGGGGGCTTTGGCTACACCTTC

D gene: .
V gene: TRBV4-1
J gene: TRBJ1-5
clone size: .
CDR3 protein: CASSHQQGVNQPQHF
CDR3 DNA: TGCGCCAGCAGCCACCAACAAGGGGTGAATCAGCCCCAGCATTTT

D gene: .
V gene: TRBV28
J gene: TRBJ2-2
clone size: .
CDR3 protein: CASSRGAAGELFF
CDR3 DNA: TGTGCCAGCAGTCGGGGGGCCGCCGGGGAGCTGTTTTTT

D gene: .
V gene: TRBV5-3
J gene: TRBJ2-5
clone size: .
CDR3 protein: CARSPLKETQYF
CDR3 DNA: TGTGCCAGAAGCCCACTAAAGGAGACCCAGTACTTC

D gene: .
V gene: TRBV28
J gene: TRBJ1-1
clone size: .
CDR3 protein: CASSALRDTEAFF
CDR3 DNA: TGTGCCAGCAGTGCCTTGAGGGACACTGAAGCTTTCTTT

D gene: .
V gene: TRBV2
J gene: TRBJ1-1
clone size: .
CDR3 protein: CASSERRWSNTEAFF
CDR3 DNA: TGTGCCAGCAGTGAACGCCGGTGGTCGAACACTGAAGCTTTCTTT

D gene: TRBD1
V gene: TRBV16
J gene: TRBJ2-7
clone size: .
CDR3 protein: CASSPGTGGFYEQYF
CDR3 DNA: TGTGCCAGCAGCCCCGGCACAGGGGGCTTCTACGAGCAGTACTTC

D gene: .
V gene: TRBV27
J gene: TRBJ1-1
clone size: .
CDR3 protein: CASSSKIWNTEAFF
CDR3 DNA: TGTGCCAGCAGTTCAAAAATTTGGAACACTGAAGCTTTCTTT

D gene: .
V gene: TRBV15
J gene: TRBJ1-3
clone size: .
CDR3 protein: CATSLGNTIYF
CDR3 DNA: TGTGCCACCTCCCTCGGGAACACCATATATTTT